Shown below are 23 T cell receptor beta chains from a single sample sequenced in a study of blood T cell repertoires in COVID-19. Measured with immunoSEQ multiplex PCR; TCRdb has only the in-frame clones, and not every one. The sample yields about 140,000 clones, about 83% seen once. The sequenced material came from peripheral blood. Source of these receptors: a man over 45 with acute or convalescent COVID-19.

The chain has TRBV6-6 and TRBJ1-2; 9 nucleotides align to TRBD1. There are 15 residues in the CDR3. The trim removed 7 bases at V and 4 bases at J, leaving 10 bases unmatched. Germline-derived CDR1 and CDR2 are MNHNY and SVGAGI (reference sequence). The CDR3 DNA reads TGTGCCAGCACTACTGGGACAGGGATAATCTATGGCTACACCTTC. The encoded protein is CASTTGTGIIYGYTF.

This clone was observed a handful of times. The sample contains more than one DNA sequence encoding this CDR3. The gene calls are TRBV4-1 and TRBJ1-1; no definite D call. This CDR3 contains 15 residues. V was cut by 3 bases and J by 0 bases, with 11 bases left in between. Looked up from germline, CDR1 is MGHRA and CDR2 is YSYEKL. CDR3 DNA: TGCGCCAGCAGCCACCAAGGCGGATTGAACACTGAAGCTTTCTTT. This encodes CASSHQGGLNTEAFF.

The genes are TRBV27 and TRBJ1-6, with D unresolved. CDR1 MNHEY and CDR2 SMNVEV come from the germline V gene (reference sequence). The CDR3 is made up of 16 amino acids. Trimming pared 0 bases from V and 3 bases from J, leaving 9 bases between. The CDR3: CASSLSSQLYNSPLHF. Here the CDR3 DNA reads TGTGCCAGCAGTTTATCTAGCCAGCTCTATAATTCACCCCTCCACTTT.

The rearrangement uses TRBV7-7 and TRBJ2-1; 8 nucleotides agree with TRBD2. The J segment lost 7 bases and the V segment lost 4 bases, leaving 9 bases of the junction unmatched. CDR3 size: 15 residues. The V gene's germline CDR1 is SSHAT and CDR2 FNYEAQ (reference sequence). The CDR3 DNA is TGTGCCAGCAGCTCGTCGGGGGGGCCGATAAATGAGCAGTTCTTC. This sequence encodes CASSSSGGPINEQFF.

This clone is medium-sized. The J gene is TRBJ1-5, the V gene TRBV7-2; no clear D. From germline, CDR1 is SGHTA and CDR2 FQGNSA. The CDR3 totals 13 residues. Trimming left V 3 bases short and J 10 bases short, with 13 bases between. Here the CDR3 DNA reads TGTGCCAGCAGCTTTGCGAATCAGCGCCCCCAGCATTTT. Protein sequence: CASSFANQRPQHF.

In its sample, this clone was seen a few times. The V and J genes are TRBV5-1 and TRBJ2-3; D gene unclear. Germline V lookup: CDR1 SGHRS, CDR2 YFSETQ. The CDR3 is 14 amino acids. V shed 0 bases and J shed 2 bases, with 7 bases lying between them. The CDR3 sequence is CASSLALLTDTQYF. The DNA for the CDR3 is TGCGCCAGCAGCTTGGCTCTACTCACAGATACGCAGTATTTT.

This sequence joins TRBV6-5 and TRBJ1-1; D is undetermined. The germline gives CDR1 MNHEY, CDR2 SVGAGI. This CDR3 region has 13 residues. V lost 6 bases and J lost 7, with 15 bases in between. CDR3 loop: CASSQNAVSEAFF. The DNA for the CDR3 is TGTGCCAGCAGCCAAAACGCCGTGAGTGAAGCTTTCTTT.

This clone was observed a handful of times. This rearrangement joins TRBV6-5 to TRBJ1-2, with 9 bases identical to TRBD1. Germline CDR1 and CDR2: MNHEY and SVGAGI. V lost 6 bases to trimming and J lost 8 bases; unmatched junction nucleotides: 7. The CDR3 length is 13 residues. The CDR3 coding sequence is TGTGCCAGCAGAGACAGGGGGTCCGGCGGCTACACCTTC. Encoded protein: CASRDRGSGGYTF.

The rearrangement joins TRBV19 to TRBJ1-4, with no clear D. Trimming pared 6 bases from V and 3 bases from J, leaving 14 bases between. Germline CDR1 LNHDA, CDR2 SQIVND (reference sequence). The CDR3 extends over 15 amino acids. The CDR3 spells CASSLMGEANEKLFF. The CDR3, as DNA: TGTGCCAGTAGCCTCATGGGTGAGGCTAATGAAAAACTGTTTTTT.

This chain uses TRBV11-2 with TRBJ2-5, with TRBD2 matching over 9 bases. CDR1 and CDR2 (germline): SGHAT, FQNNGV. The J segment lost 1 base and the V segment lost 0 bases, leaving 15 bases of the junction unmatched. The CDR3 covers 20 residues. The CDR3 region is CASSLDELGSGGPPQETQYF. The DNA for the CDR3 is TGTGCCAGCAGCTTAGATGAACTTGGAAGCGGGGGGCCCCCCCAAGAGACCCAGTACTTC.

This clone was picked up one time. The chain combines TRBV6-1 with TRBJ2-5, with a weak D call TRBD1 (6 bases). The CDR3 is made up of 15 amino acids. V was shortened by 3 bases and J by 4 bases, with 15 bases between the two germline ends. Germline lookup yields CDR1 MNHNS and CDR2 SASEGT. Here the CDR3 DNA reads TGTGCCAGCAGTGAGACTCAGGGGCGAGGAGAGACCCAGTACTTC. Protein: CASSETQGRGETQYF.

The chain joins TRBV5-1 to TRBJ2-7, with D possibly TRBD1 on 5 matching bases. V dropped 5 bases and J dropped 4 bases, with 16 bases sitting between them. The germline V gene has CDR1 SGHRS and CDR2 YFSETQ. CDR3 size: 14 residues. CDR3: CASRGVATQYEQYV. In DNA form, the CDR3 reads TGCGCCAGCAGAGGGGTGGCTACCCAGTACGAGCAGTACGTC.

The chain couples TRBV5-1 to TRBJ2-3, with 8 bases matching TRBD2. The J segment lost 6 bases and the V segment lost 0 bases, leaving 9 bases of the junction unmatched. Looked up from germline, CDR1 is SGHRS and CDR2 is YFSETQ. The CDR3 runs to 16 residues. This CDR3 reads CASSLEKGGGPDTQYF. CDR3 sequence (DNA): TGCGCCAGCAGCTTGGAAAAGGGCGGGGGGCCTGATACGCAGTATTTT.

The rearrangement joins TRBV3-1 (or the pseudogene TRBV3-2) to TRBJ1-1; D perhaps matches TRBD1 (5 bases). The CDR3 loop spans 13 amino acids. Per the germline V gene, CDR1 is LGHDT and CDR2 is YNNKEL (reference sequence). Trimming took off 6 bases at V and 5 bases at J, with 13 bases between the two ends. DNA for the CDR3: TGTGCCAGCAGACGGATCGACAGTACTGAAGCTTTCTTT. Its protein product is CASRRIDSTEAFF.

The rearrangement uses TRBV30 and TRBJ1-2; D remains unclear. This CDR3 spans 11 amino acids. Germline V gives CDR1 GTSNPN, CDR2 SVGIG (reference sequence). V lost 3 bases to trimming and J lost 8 bases, with 10 bases between them. The CDR3 nucleotides are TGTGCCTGGAGGGACTATCGAGGCTACACCTTC. It specifies CAWRDYRGYTF.

The chain recombines TRBV6-5 with TRBJ1-1, with TRBD1 as a possible D gene (5 bases). The CDR3 length is 13 residues. V lost 8 bases and J 5 bases, leaving 15 bases between the germline ends. Germline-derived CDR1 and CDR2 are MNHEY and SVGAGI. For the CDR3, the DNA is TGTGCCAGCGGGAGGCGGGGCTATACTGAAGCTTTCTTT. This gives the protein CASGRRGYTEAFF.

The V and J genes are TRBV6-5 and TRBJ2-3; maybe TRBD1 (5 bases). The CDR3 covers 13 residues. Germline V gene lookup returns CDR1 MNHEY and CDR2 SVGAGI. Deletions cut 5 bases from V and 6 bases from J, with 12 bases between. CDR3 residues: CASSRDSPDTQYF. Here the CDR3 DNA reads TGTGCCAGCAGTCGAGACAGTCCCGATACGCAGTATTTT.

This chain joins TRBV21-1 and TRBJ1-3; whether TRBD1, the table's D call, matches the DNA was not checked. TRBV21-1 is a listed pseudogene. The CDR3 has 14 residues. The CDR3 region is CASSKGQAGNTIYF. For the CDR3, the DNA is TGTGCCAGCAGCAAGGGGCAGGCTGGAAACACCATATATTTT.

The chain uses TRBV7-6 and TRBJ2-2, with 8 bases matching TRBD1. This CDR3 comprises 17 residues. Germline CDR1 reads SGHVS; CDR2 reads FNYEAQ. After removal of 5 bases from V and 0 bases from J, the junction contained 8 bases not matched to a gene. This CDR3 reads CASSLSGGSTNTGELFF. The CDR3 DNA follows: TGTGCCAGCAGCCTCTCAGGGGGCAGTACGAACACCGGGGAGCTGTTTTTT.

The V and J genes are TRBV19 and TRBJ1-2; 8 bases fit TRBD1. Germline V gene sequence: CDR1 LNHDA, CDR2 SQIVND (reference sequence). The length of the CDR3 is 16 residues. V was pared by 6 bases and J by 3 bases, with 12 bases of the junction left unmatched. DNA of the CDR3: TGTGCCAGTAGCCCGACAGGGGCGACCTTGGACTATGGCTACACCTTC. Amino acids: CASSPTGATLDYGYTF.

This clone has more than one count but fewer than ten. The junction and the germline gene differ at one end; a read error may be behind it. The rearrangement joins TRBV2 to TRBJ1-5; 10 bases agree with TRBD1. Per the germline V gene, CDR1 is SNHLY and CDR2 is FYNNEI. This CDR3 comprises 14 residues. In DNA form, the CDR3 reads TGTGCCAGCGGCCGGGACAGGGGCAACCAGCCCCAGCATTTT. Its translation: CASGRDRGNQPQHF.

The rearrangement uses TRBV2 and TRBJ2-7; the D gene is possibly TRBD2 (6 bases). Between the trimmed V and J ends, which lost 2 bases and 5 bases, there was a span of 13 bases. CDR1 is SNHLY, CDR2 FYNNEI, per germline. This CDR3 comprises 14 residues. The CDR3 reads CASSEIGTRDEQYF. The CDR3 nucleotides are TGTGCCAGCAGTGAAATTGGGACTCGGGACGAGCAGTACTTC.

The chain combines TRBV29-1 with TRBJ2-5; the D is unclear. The CDR3 is made up of 13 amino acids. The germline V gene has CDR1 SQVTM and CDR2 ANQGSEA. V was pared by 4 bases and J by 6 bases, with 15 bases between. This CDR3 is CSVGQEPLKTQYF. In DNA form, the CDR3 reads TGCAGCGTTGGACAAGAACCTCTAAAGACCCAGTACTTC.